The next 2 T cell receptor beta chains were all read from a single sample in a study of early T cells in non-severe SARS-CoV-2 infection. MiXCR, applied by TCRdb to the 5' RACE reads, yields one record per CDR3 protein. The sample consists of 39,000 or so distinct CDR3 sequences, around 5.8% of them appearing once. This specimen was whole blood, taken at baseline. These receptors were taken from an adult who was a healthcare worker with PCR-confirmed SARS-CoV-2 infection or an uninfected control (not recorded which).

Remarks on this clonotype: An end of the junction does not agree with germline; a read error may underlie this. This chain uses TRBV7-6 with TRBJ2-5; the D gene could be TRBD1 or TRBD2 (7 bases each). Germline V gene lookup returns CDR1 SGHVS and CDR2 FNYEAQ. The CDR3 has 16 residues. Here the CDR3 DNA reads TGTCCCAGCAGCGGGGCCGACAGGGAAGACCAAGAGACCCAGTACTTC. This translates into CPSSGADREDQETQYF.

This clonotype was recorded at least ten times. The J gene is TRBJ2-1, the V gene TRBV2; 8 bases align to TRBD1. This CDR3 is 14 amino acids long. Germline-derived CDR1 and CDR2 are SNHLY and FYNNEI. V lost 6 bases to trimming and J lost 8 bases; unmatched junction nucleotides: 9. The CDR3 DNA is TGTGCCAGCAGAGCTCGGACAGGGCTCGATGAGCAGTTCTTC. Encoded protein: CASRARTGLDEQFF.